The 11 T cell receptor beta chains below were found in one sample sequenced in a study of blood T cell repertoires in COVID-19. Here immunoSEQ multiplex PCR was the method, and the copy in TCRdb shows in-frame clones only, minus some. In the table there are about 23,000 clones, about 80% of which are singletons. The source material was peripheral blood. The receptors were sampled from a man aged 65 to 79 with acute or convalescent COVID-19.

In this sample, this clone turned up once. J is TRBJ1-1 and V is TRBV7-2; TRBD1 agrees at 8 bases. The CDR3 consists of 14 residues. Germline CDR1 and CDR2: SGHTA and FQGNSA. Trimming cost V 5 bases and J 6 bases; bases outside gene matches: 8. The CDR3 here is CASSPPGTGSEAFF. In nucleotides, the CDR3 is TGTGCCAGCAGCCCCCCCGGGACAGGCTCTGAAGCTTTCTTT.

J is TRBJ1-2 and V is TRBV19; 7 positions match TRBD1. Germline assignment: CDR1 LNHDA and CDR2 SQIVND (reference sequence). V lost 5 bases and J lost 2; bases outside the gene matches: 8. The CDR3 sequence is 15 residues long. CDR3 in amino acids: CASSASHRGNYGYTF. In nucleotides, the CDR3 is TGTGCCAGTAGTGCGAGCCACAGGGGAAACTATGGCTACACCTTC.

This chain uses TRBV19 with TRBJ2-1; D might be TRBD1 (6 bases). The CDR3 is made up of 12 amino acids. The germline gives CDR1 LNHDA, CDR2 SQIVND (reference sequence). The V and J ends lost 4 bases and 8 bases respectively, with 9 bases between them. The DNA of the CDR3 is TGTGCCAGTAGTACACAGGGACATGAGCAGTTCTTC. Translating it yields CASSTQGHEQFF. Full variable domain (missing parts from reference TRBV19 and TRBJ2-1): DGGITQSPKYLFRKEGQNVTLSCEQNLNHDAMYWYRQDPGQGLRLIYYSQIVNDFQKGDIAEGYSVSREKKESFPLTVTSAQKNPTAFYLCASSTQGHEQFFGPGTRLTVL.

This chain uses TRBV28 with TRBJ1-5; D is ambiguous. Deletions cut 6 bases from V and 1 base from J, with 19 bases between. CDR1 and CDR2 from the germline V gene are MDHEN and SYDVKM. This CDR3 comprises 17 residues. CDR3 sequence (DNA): TGTGCCAGCAGGACTACTAACTCGGGTTTCAGCAATCAGCCCCAGCATTTT. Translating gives CASRTTNSGFSNQPQHF.

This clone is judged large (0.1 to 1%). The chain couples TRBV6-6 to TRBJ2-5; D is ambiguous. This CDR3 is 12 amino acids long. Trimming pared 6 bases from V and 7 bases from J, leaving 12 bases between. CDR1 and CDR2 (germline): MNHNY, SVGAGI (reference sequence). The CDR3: CASSRSLGTQYF. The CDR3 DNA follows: TGTGCCAGCAGCCGCTCGCTAGGGACCCAGTACTTC.

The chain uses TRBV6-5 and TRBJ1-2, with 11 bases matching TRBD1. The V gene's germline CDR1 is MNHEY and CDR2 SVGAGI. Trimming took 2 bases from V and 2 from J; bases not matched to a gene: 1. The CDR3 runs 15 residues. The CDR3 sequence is CASSYRTGGNYGYTF. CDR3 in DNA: TGTGCCAGCAGTTACCGGACAGGGGGCAACTATGGCTACACCTTC.

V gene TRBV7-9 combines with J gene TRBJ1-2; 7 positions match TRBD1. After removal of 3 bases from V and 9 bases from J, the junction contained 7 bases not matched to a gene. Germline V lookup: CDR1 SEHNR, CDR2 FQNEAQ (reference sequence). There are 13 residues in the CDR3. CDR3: CASSLGQPESYTF. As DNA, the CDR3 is TGTGCCAGCAGCTTGGGACAGCCCGAAAGCTACACCTTC.

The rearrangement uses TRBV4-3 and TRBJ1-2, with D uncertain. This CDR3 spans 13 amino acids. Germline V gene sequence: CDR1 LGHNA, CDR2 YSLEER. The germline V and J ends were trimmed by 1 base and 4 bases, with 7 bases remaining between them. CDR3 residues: CASSQGESYGYTF. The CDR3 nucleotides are TGCGCCAGCAGCCAAGGGGAGTCCTATGGCTACACCTTC.

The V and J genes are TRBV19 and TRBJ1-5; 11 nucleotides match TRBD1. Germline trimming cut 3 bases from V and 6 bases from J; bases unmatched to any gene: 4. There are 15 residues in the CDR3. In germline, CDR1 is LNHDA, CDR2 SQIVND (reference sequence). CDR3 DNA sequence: TGTGCCAGTAGTATGGGACAGGGGGATGTTCAGCCCCAGCATTTT. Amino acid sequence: CASSMGQGDVQPQHF.

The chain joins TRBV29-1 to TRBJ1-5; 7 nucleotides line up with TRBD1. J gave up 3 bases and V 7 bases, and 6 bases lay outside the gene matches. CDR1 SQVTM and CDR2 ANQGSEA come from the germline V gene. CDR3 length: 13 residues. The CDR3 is CSATRGTNQPQHF. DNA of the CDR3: TGCAGCGCTACCAGGGGGACCAATCAGCCCCAGCATTTT. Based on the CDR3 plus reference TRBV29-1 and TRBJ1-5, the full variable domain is SAVISQKPSRDICQRGTSLTIQCQVDSQVTMMFWYRQQPGQSLTLIATANQGSEATYESGFVIDKFPISRPNLTFSTLTVSNMSPEDSSIYLCSATRGTNQPQHFGDGTRLSIL.

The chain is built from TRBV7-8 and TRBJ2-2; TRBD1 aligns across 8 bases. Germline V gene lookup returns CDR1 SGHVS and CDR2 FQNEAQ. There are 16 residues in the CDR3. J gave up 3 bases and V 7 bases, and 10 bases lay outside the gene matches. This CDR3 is CASTKPRTGHTGELFF. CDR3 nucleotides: TGTGCCAGCACCAAGCCCCGGACAGGGCACACCGGGGAGCTGTTTTTT. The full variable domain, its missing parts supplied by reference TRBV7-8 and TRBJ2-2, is GAGVSQSPRYKVAKRGQDVALRCDPISGHVSLFWYQQALGQGPEFLTYFQNEAQLDKSGLPSDRFFAERPEGSVSTLKIQRTQQEDSAVYLCASTKPRTGHTGELFFGEGSRLTVL.